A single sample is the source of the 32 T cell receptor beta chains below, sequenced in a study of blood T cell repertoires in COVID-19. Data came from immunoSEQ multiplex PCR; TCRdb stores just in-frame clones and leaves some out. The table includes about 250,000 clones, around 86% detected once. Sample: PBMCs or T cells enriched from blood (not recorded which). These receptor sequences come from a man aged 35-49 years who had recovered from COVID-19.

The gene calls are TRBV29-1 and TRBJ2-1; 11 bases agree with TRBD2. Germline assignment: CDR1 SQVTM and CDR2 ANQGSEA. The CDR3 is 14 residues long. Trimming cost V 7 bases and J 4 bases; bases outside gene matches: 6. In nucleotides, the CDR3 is TGCAGCGGGGTGACTAGCGGGACTTACAATGAGCAGTTCTTC. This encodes CSGVTSGTYNEQFF.

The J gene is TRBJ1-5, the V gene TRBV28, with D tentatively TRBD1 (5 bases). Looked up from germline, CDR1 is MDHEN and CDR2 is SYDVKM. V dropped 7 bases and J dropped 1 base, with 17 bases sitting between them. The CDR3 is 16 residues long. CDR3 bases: TGTGCCAGCATCCCCCTCGGAGGGGTAAGCAATCAGCCCCAGCATTTT. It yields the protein CASIPLGGVSNQPQHF.

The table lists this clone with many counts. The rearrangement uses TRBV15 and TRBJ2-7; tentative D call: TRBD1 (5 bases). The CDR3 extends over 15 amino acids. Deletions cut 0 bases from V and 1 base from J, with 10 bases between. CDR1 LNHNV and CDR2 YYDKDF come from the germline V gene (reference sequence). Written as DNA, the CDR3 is TGTGCCACCAGCAGAGAAGGGGTGTCGTCCTACGAGCAGTACTTC. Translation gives CATSREGVSSYEQYF.

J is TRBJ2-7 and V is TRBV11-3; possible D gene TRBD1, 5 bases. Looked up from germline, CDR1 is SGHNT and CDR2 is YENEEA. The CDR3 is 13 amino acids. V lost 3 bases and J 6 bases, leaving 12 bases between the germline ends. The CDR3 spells CASSFSGLGEQYF. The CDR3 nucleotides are TGTGCCAGCAGCTTTTCAGGGTTAGGCGAGCAGTACTTC.

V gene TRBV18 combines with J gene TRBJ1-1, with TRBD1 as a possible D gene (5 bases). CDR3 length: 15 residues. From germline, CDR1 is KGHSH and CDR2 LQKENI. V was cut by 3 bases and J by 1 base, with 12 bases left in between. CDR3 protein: CASSPLQVRNTEAFF. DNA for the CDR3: TGTGCCAGCTCACCCCTACAGGTTCGGAACACTGAAGCTTTCTTT.

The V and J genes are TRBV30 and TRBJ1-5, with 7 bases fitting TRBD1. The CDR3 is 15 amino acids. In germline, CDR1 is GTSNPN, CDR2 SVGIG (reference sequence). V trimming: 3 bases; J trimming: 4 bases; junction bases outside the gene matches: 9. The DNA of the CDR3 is TGTGCCTGGAGCGCTGGGACAGCCCAAAATCAGCCCCAGCATTTT. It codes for CAWSAGTAQNQPQHF.

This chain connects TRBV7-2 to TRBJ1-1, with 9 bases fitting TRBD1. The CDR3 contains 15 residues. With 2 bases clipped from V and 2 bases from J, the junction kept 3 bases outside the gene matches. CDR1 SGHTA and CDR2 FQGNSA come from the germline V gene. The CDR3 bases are TGTGCCAGCAGCTTAAGGACAGGGGAAAACACTGAAGCTTTCTTT. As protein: CASSLRTGENTEAFF.

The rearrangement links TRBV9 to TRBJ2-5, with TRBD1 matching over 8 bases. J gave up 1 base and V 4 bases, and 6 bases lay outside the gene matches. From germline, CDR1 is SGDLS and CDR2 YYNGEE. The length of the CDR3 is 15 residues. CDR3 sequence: CASSQGARSQETQYF. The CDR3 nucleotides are TGTGCCAGCAGCCAGGGGGCGCGTTCCCAAGAGACCCAGTACTTC.

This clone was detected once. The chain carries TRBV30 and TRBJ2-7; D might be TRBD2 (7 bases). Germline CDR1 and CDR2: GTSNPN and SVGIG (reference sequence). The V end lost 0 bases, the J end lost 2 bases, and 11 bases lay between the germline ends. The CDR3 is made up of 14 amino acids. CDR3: CAWSVGGAAYEQYF. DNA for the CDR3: TGTGCCTGGAGTGTAGGGGGGGCTGCCTACGAGCAGTACTTC.

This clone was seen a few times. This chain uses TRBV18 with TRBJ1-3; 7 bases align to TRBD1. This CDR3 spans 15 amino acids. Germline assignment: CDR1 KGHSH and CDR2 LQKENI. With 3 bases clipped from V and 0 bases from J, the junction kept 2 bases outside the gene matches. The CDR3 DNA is TGTGCCAGCTCACCGACAGGGAGCTCTGGAAACACCATATATTTT. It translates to CASSPTGSSGNTIYF.

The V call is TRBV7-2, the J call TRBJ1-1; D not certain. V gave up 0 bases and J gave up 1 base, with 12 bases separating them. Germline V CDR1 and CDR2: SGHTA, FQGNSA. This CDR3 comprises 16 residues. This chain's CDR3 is CASSLAGVGSNTEAFF. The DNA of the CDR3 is TGTGCCAGCAGCTTAGCGGGAGTGGGATCGAACACTGAAGCTTTCTTT. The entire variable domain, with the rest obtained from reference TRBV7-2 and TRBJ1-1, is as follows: GAGVSQSPSNKVTEKGKDVELRCDPISGHTALYWYRQSLGQGLEFLIYFQGNSAPDKSGLPSDRFSAERTGGSVSTLTIQRTQQEDSAVYLCASSLAGVGSNTEAFFGQGTRLTVV.

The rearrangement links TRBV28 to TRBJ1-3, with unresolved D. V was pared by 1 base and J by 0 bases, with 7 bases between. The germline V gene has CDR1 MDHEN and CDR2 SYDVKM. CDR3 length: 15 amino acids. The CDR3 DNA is TGTGCCAGCAGTTTATTCGCGGGCTCTGGAAACACCATATATTTT. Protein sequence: CASSLFAGSGNTIYF.

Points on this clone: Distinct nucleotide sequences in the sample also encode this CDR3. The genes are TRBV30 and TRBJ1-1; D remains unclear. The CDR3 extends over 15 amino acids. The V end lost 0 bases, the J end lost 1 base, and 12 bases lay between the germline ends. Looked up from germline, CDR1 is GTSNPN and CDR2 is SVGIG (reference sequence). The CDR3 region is CAWSVLRGRNTEAFF. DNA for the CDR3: TGTGCCTGGAGTGTACTGCGGGGTAGGAACACTGAAGCTTTCTTT.

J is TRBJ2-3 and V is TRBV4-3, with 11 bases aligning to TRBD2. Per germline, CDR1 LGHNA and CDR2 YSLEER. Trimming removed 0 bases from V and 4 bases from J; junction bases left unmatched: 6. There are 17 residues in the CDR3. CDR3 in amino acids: CASSQDSSGGIADTQYF. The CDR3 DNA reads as TGCGCCAGCAGCCAAGACTCTAGCGGGGGGATAGCAGATACGCAGTATTTT.

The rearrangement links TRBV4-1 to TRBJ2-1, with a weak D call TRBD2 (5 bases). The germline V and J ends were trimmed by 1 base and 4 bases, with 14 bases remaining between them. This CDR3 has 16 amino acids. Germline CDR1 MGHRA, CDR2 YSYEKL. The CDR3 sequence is CASSQAGGSEYNEQFF. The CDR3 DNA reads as TGCGCCAGCAGCCAAGCCGGAGGTTCGGAATACAATGAGCAGTTCTTC.

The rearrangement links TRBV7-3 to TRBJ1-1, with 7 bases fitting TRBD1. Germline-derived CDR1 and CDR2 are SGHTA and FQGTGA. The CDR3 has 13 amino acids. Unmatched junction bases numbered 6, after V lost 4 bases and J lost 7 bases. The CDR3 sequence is CASSSRTGIEAFF. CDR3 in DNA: TGTGCCAGCAGCTCCCGGACAGGAATTGAAGCTTTCTTT.

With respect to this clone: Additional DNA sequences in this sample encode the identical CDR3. The CDR3 here is CASSLSSYEQYF. CDR3 nucleotides: TGCGCCAGCAGCCTCTCCTCCTACGAGCAGTACTTC. The chain combines TRBV5-1 with TRBJ2-7; no definite D call. Germline V CDR1 and CDR2: SGHRS, YFSETQ. The CDR3 has 12 amino acids. With 4 bases removed from V and 0 bases from J, the gap between germline ends came to 5 bases.

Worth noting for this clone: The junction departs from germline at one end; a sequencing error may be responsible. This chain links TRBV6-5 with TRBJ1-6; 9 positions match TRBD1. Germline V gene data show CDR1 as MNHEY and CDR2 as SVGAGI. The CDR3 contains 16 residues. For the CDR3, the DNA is TGTGCCAGCAGTTACTCGACAGGGGGGTATAATTCACCCCCCCACTTT. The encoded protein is CASSYSTGGYNSPPHF.

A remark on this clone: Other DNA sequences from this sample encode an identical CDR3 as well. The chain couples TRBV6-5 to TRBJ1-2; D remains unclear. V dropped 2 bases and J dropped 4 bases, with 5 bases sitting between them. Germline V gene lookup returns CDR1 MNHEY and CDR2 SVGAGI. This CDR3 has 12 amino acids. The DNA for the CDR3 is TGTGCCAGCAGTTACGCCGGCTATGGCTACACCTTC. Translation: CASSYAGYGYTF.

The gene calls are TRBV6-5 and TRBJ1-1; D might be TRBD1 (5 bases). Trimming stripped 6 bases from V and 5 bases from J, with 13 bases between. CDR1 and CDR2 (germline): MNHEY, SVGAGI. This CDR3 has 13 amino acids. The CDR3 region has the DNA TGTGCCAGCAGCCGGGACTACCGGACTGAAGCTTTCTTT. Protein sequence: CASSRDYRTEAFF.

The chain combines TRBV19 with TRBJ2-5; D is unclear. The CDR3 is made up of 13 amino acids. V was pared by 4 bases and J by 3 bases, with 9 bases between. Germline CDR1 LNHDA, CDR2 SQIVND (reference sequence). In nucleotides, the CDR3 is TGTGCCAGTAGTACAGGATACGAAGAGACCCAGTACTTC. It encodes CASSTGYEETQYF.

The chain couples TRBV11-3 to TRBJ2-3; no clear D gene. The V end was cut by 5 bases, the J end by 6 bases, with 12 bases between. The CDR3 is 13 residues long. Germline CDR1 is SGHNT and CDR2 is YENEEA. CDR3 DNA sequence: TGTGCCAGCAGCCTAACCCACCCGGATACGCAGTATTTT. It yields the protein CASSLTHPDTQYF. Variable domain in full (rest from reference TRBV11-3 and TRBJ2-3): EAGVVQSPRYKIIEKKQPVAFWCNPISGHNTLYWYLQNLGQGPELLIRYENEEAVDDSQLPKDRFSAERLKGVDSTLKIQPAELGDSAVYLCASSLTHPDTQYFGPGTRLTVL.

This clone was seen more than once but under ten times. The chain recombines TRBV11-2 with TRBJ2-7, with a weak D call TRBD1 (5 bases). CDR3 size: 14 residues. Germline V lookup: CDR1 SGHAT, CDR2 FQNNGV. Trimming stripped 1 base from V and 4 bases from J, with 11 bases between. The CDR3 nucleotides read TGTGCCAGCAGCTTAGGGGGCGATACATACGAGCAGTACTTC. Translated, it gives CASSLGGDTYEQYF.

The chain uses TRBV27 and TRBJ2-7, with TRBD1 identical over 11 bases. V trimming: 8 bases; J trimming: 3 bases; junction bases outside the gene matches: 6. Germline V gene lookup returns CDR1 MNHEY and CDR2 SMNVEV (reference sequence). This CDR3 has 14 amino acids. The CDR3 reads CASRGQGALYEQYF. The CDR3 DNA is TGTGCCAGCCGAGGACAGGGGGCCCTCTACGAGCAGTACTTC.

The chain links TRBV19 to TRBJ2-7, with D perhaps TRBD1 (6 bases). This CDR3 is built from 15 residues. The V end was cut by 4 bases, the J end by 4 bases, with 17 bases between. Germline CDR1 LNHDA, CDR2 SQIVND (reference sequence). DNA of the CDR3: TGTGCCAGTAGTAACCAATGGGACACCACATACGAGCAGTACTTC. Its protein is CASSNQWDTTYEQYF.

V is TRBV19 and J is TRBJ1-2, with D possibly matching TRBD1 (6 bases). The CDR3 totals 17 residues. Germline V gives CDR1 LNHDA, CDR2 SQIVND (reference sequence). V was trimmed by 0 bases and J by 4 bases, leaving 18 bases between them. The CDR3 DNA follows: TGTGCCAGTAGTATAGAGTCCGCGCGGGGGCGCGGCTATGGCTACACCTTC. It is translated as CASSIESARGRGYGYTF.

The CDR3 nucleotides are TGTGCCAGCAGCTTAGTAGGCGGATATGGCTACACCTTC. This translates into CASSLVGGYGYTF. The V and J genes are TRBV7-9 and TRBJ1-2; D remains unclear. This CDR3 spans 13 amino acids. The germline V gene has CDR1 SEHNR and CDR2 FQNEAQ (reference sequence). The ends were cut back, 1 base at V and 5 bases at J, with 8 bases in the middle.

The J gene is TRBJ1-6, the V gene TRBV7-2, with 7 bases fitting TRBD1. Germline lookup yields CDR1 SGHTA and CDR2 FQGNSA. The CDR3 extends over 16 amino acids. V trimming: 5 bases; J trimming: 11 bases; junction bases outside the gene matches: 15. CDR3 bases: TGTGCCAGCAGCCCCTGGACAGGAGGGGTTCTGGCACCCCTCCACTTT. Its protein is CASSPWTGGVLAPLHF.

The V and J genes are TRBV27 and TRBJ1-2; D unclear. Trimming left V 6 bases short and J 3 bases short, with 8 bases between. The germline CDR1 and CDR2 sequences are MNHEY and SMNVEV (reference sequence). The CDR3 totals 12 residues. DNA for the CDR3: TGTGCCAGCAGGCGGGAAGACTATGGCTACACCTTC. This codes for CASRREDYGYTF.

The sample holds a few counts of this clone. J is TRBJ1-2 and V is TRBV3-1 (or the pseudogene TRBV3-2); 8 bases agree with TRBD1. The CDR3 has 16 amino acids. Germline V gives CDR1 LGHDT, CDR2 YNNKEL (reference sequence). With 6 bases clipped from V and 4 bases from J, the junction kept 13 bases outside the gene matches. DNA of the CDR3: TGTGCCAGCAGACCCAGCCGATGGACAGGGAGCTATGGCTACACCTTC. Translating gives CASRPSRWTGSYGYTF.

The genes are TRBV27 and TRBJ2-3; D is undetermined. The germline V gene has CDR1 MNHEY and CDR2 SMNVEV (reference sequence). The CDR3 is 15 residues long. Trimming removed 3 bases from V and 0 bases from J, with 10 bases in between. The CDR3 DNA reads TGTGCCAGCAGTTTTGTCGCGGATAGCACAGATACGCAGTATTTT. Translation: CASSFVADSTDTQYF.

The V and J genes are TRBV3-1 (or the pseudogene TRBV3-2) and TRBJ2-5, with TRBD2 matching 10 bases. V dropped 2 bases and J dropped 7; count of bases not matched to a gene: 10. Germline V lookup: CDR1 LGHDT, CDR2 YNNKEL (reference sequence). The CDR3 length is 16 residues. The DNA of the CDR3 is TGTGCCAGCAGCCAAATTAGCGGGAGGTCCTCCGGGACCCAGTACTTC. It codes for CASSQISGRSSGTQYF.